The TCR beta chain described here comes from a study of cytomegalovirus exposure and HLA in healthy donors. V lost 7 bases, J lost 1 base, and 13 bases lay in between. Germline V gives CDR1 SEHNR, CDR2 FQNEAQ (reference sequence). CDR3 length equals 14 residues. Points on this clone: Its antigen remains unidentified.

Regarding the study as a whole: The analysis excluded some indistinguishable V segments, including TRBV6-2 and TRBV6-3. Reportedly, HLA-A and HLA-B alleles of most subjects were accurately predicted from TCR beta.

13 Jbeta primers and 60 Vbeta primers were used for the PCR. Data came from immunoSEQ multiplex PCR; TCRdb stores just in-frame clones and leaves some out. The sample lists approximately 110,000 clones; 65% to 80% were seen once. Specimen: PBMCs. This rearrangement joins TRBV7-9 to TRBJ1-1, with a tentative D call TRBD1 (5 bases). The sequence derives from a woman aged 60-75 years in good health and CMV-seropositive. As DNA, the CDR3 is TGTGCCAGCACCCGACAGTTCCAGAACACTGAAGCTTTCTTT. Its protein is CASTRQFQNTEAFF.